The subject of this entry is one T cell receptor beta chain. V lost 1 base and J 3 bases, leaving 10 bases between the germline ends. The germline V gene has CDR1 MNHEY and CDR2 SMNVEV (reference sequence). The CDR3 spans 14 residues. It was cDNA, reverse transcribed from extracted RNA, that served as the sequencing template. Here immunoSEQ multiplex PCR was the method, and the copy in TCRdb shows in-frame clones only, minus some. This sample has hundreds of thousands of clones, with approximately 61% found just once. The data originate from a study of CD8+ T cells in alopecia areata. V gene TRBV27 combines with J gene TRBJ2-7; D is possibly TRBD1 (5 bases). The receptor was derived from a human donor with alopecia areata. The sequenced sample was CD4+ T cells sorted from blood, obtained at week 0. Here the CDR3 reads CASSLYQGHYEQYF. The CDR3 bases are TGTGCCAGCAGTTTATATCAGGGTCACTACGAGCAGTACTTC.